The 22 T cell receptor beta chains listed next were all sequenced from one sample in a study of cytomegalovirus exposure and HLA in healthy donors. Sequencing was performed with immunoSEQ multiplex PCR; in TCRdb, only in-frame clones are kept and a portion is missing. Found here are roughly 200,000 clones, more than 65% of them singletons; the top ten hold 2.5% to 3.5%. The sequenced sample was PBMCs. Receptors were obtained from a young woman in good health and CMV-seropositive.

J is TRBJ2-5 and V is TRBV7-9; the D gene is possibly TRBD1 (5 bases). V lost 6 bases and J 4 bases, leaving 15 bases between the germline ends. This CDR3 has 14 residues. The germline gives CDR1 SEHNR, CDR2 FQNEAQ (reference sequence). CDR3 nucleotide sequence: TGTGCCAGCAGACCCCAGGGTGGTGGAGAGACCCAGTACTTC. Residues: CASRPQGGGETQYF.

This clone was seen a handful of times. As DNA, the CDR3 is TGCGCCAGCAGCTTGATCCAGGGGGCTGAAGCTTTCTTT. This sequence encodes CASSLIQGAEAFF. The chain joins TRBV5-1 to TRBJ1-1; 7 bases map to TRBD1. The J segment lost 6 bases and the V segment lost 1 base, leaving 3 bases of the junction unmatched. CDR1 is SGHRS and CDR2 is YFSETQ in the germline V gene. This CDR3 contains 13 residues.

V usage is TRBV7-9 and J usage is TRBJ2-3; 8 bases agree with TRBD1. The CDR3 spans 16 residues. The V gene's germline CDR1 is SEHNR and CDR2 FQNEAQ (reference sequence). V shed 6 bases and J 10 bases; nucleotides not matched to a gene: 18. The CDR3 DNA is TGTGCCAGCAGGTCACCGGTGGACAGGGTGCGTTCGTCGCAGTATTTT. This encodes CASRSPVDRVRSSQYF.

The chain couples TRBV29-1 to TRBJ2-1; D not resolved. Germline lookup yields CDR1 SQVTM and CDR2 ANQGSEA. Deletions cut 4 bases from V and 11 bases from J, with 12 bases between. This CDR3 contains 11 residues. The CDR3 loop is CSVAQVLQQFF. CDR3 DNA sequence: TGCAGCGTTGCCCAGGTTCTTCAGCAGTTCTTC.

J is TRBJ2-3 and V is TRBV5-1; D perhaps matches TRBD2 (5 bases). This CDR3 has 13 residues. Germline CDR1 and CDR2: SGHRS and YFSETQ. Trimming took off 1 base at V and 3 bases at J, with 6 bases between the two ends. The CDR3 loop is CASSLRETDTQYF. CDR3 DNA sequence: TGCGCCAGCAGCTTGAGGGAGACAGATACGCAGTATTTT.

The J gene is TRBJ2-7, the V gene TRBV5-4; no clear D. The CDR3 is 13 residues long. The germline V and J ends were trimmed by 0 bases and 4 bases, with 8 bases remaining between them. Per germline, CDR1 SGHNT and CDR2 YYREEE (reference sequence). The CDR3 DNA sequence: TGTGCCAGCAGCTTGGCAGGTTCTTACGAGCAGTACTTC. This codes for CASSLAGSYEQYF. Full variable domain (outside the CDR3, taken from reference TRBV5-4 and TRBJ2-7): ETGVTQSPTHLIKTRGQQVTLRCSSQSGHNTVSWYQQALGQGPQFIFQYYREEENGRGNFPPRFSGLQFPNYSSELNVNALELDDSALYLCASSLAGSYEQYFGPGTRLTVT.

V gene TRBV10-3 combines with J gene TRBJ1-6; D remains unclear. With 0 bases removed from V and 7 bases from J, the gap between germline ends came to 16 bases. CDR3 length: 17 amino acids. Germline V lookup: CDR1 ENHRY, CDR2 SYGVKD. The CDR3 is CAISESREGRLNSPLHF. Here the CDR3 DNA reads TGTGCCATCAGTGAGTCAAGGGAGGGCAGGCTAAATTCACCCCTCCACTTT.

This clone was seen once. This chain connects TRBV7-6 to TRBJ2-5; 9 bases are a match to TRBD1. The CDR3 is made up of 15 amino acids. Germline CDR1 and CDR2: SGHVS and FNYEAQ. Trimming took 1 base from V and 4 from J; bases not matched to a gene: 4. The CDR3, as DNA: TGTGCCAGCAGCTTAGGGACAGGGGTGGGAGAGACCCAGTACTTC. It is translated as CASSLGTGVGETQYF.

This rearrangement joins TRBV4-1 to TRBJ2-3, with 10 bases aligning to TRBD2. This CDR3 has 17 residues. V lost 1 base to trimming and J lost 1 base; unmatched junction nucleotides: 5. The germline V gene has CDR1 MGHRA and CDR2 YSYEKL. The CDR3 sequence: CASSQVLGTSGTDTQYF. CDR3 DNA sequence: TGCGCCAGCAGCCAAGTTCTCGGGACTAGCGGCACAGATACGCAGTATTTT.

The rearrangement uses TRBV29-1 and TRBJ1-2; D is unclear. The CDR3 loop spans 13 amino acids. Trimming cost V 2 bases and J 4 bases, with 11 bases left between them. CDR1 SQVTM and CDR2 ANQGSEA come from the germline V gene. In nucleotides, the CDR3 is TGCAGCGTTGAACCAACGGGGAGCTATGGCTACACCTTC. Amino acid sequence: CSVEPTGSYGYTF. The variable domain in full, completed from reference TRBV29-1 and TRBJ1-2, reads SAVISQKPSRDICQRGTSLTIQCQVDSQVTMMFWYRQQPGQSLTLIATANQGSEATYESGFVIDKFPISRPNLTFSTLTVSNMSPEDSSIYLCSVEPTGSYGYTFGSGTRLTVV.

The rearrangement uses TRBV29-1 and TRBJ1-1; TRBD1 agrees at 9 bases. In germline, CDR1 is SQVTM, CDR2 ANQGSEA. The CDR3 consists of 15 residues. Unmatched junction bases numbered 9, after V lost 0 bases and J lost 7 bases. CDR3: CSVEDTPGQGFEAFF. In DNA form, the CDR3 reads TGCAGCGTTGAAGACACACCGGGACAGGGCTTTGAAGCTTTCTTT.

The CDR3 bases are TGTGCCAGCAGCTCGCGGACAGTCTTCACAGATACGCAGTATTTT. Translated, it gives CASSSRTVFTDTQYF. V and J are TRBV7-8 and TRBJ2-3; a possible D gene is TRBD1 (6 bases). The CDR3 spans 15 residues. CDR1 SGHVS and CDR2 FQNEAQ come from the germline V gene. Deletions cut 4 bases from V and 2 bases from J, with 13 bases between.

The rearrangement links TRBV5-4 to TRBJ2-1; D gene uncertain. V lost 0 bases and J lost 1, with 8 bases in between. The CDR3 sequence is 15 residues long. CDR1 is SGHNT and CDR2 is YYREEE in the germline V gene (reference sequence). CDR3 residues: CASSLDPTSYNEQFF. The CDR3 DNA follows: TGTGCCAGCAGCTTGGATCCGACTTCCTACAATGAGCAGTTCTTC.

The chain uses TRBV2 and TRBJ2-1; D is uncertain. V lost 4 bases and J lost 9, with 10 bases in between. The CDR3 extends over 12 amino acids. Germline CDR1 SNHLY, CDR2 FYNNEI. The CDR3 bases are TGTGCCAGCAGTGGCGAGTGGGCTGAGCAGTTCTTC. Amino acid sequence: CASSGEWAEQFF.

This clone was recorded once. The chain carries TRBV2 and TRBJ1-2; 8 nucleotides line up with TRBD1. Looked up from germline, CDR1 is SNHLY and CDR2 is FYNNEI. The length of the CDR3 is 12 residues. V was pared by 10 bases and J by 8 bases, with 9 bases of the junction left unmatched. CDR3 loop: CANQGADGGYTF. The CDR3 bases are TGTGCCAACCAGGGGGCCGATGGCGGCTACACCTTC.

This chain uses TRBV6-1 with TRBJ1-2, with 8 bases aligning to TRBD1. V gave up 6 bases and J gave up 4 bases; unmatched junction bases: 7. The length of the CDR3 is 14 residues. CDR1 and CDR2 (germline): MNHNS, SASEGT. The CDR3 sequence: CASRQQGEGYGYTF. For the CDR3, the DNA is TGTGCCAGCAGACAACAGGGGGAGGGCTATGGCTACACCTTC.

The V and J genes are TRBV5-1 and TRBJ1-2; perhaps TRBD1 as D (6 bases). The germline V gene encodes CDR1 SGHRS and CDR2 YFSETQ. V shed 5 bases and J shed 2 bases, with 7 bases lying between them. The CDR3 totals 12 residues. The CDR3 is CASRTGNYGYTF. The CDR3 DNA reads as TGCGCCAGCAGAACAGGGAACTATGGCTACACCTTC.

The DNA of the CDR3 is TGTGCCAGCAGTTATAACAGGGGGGAGACCCAGTACTTC. Translating gives CASSYNRGETQYF. This chain links TRBV6-1 with TRBJ2-5; 8 bases are shared with TRBD1. V lost 5 bases, J lost 5 bases, and 4 bases stayed unmatched. Germline V gene sequence: CDR1 MNHNS, CDR2 SASEGT. The CDR3 is 13 amino acids.

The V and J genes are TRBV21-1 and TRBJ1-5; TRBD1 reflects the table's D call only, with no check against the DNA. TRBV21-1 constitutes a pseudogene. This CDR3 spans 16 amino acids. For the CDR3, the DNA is TGTGCCAGCAGCAAAGGCGTACGTCCCAGGTATCAGCCCCAGCATTTT. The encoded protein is CASSKGVRPRYQPQHF.

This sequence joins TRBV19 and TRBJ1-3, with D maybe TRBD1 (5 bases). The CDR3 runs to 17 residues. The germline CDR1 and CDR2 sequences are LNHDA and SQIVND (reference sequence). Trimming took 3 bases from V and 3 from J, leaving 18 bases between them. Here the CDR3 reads CASSMGRWGAFGNTIYF. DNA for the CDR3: TGTGCCAGTAGTATGGGCAGGTGGGGCGCCTTTGGAAACACCATATATTTT.

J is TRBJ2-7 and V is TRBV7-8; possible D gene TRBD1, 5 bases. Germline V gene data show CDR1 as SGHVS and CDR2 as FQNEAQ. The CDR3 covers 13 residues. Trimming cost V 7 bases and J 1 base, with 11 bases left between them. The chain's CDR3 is CASTVAGSYEQYF. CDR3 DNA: TGTGCCAGCACCGTTGCAGGGTCCTACGAGCAGTACTTC.

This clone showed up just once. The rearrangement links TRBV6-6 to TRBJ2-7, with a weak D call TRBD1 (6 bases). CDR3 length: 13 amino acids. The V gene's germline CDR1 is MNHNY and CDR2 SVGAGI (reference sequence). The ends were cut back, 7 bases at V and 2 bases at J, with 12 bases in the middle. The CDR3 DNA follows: TGTGCCAGCAACACAGGGATAACCTACGAGCAGTACTTC. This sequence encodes CASNTGITYEQYF.